This T cell receptor (beta chain) stems from a study of vaccination and CD4 T cells after COVID-19. Study as a whole: Convalescent participants consisted of six males and four females, two being Hispanic. Stimuli were overlapping spike peptide pools of SARS-CoV-2 and three common cold coronaviruses (HCoV-NL63, HCoV-OC43, HCoV-229E).

Germline CDR1 and CDR2: SGHTA and FQGNSA. The CDR3 totals 15 residues. The J segment lost 3 bases and the V segment lost 5 bases, leaving 7 bases of the junction unmatched. A remark on this clonotype: Its antigen remains unidentified.

The Oncomine TCR Beta short-read assay was what sequenced the DNA obtained from cultured CD4+ T cells. One entry per CDR3 protein results from TCRdb running MiXCR on the PCR reads. The sample lists under 15,000 distinct CDR3 sequences; about 53% were seen once. Treatment reported: roughly ten-day PBMC culture with coronavirus spike peptide pools or control peptides (ViraFEST assay). Patients returned positive PCR results between March and December 2020, earlier than US Alpha, Beta and Delta variants. This sequence was found in a human donor who had recovered from COVID-19. Sequenced input: CD4+ T cells from blood, cultured in vitro. The rearrangement uses TRBV7-2 and TRBJ1-5, with 7 bases aligning to TRBD1. The CDR3 here is CASSAGTALNQPQHF. The CDR3 DNA reads TGTGCCAGCAGCGCCGGGACAGCCCTCAATCAGCCCCAGCATTTT.